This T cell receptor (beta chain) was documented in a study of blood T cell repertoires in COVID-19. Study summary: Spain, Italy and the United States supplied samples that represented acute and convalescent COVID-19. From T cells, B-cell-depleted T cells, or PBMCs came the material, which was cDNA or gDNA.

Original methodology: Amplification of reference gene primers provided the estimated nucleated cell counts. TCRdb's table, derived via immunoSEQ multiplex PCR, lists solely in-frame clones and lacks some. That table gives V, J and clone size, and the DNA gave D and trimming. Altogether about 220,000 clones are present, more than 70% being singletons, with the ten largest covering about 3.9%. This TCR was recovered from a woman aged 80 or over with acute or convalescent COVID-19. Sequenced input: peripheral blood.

DNA of the CDR3: TGCGCCAGCAGCTTTGAAGACTCGGGGGTCAGGGAGCAGTTCTTC. As protein: CASSFEDSGVREQFF. The chain carries TRBV5-1 and TRBJ2-1; maybe TRBD2 (6 bases). Germline V gene data show CDR1 as SGHRS and CDR2 as YFSETQ. V lost 2 bases to trimming and J lost 10 bases, with 19 bases between them. This CDR3 region has 15 residues.